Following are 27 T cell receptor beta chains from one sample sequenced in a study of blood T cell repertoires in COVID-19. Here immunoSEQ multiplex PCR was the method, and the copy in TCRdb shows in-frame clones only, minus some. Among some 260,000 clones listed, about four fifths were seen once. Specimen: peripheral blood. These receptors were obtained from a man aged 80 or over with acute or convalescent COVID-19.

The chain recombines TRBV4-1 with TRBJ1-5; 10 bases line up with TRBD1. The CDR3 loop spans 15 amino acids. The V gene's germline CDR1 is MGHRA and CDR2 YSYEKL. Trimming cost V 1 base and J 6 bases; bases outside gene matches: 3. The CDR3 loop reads CASSQGQGAFQPQHF. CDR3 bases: TGCGCCAGCAGCCAAGGACAGGGGGCGTTTCAGCCCCAGCATTTT.

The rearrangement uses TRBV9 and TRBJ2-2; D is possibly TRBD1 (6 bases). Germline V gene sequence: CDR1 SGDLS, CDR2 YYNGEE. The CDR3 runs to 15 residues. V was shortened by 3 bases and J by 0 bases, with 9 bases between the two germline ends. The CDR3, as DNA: TGTGCCAGCAGCGCGGGACACTCGAACACCGGGGAGCTGTTTTTT. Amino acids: CASSAGHSNTGELFF.

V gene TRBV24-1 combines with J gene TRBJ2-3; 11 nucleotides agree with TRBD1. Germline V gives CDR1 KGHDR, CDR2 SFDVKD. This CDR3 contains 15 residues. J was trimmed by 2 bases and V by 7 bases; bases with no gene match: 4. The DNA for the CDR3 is TGTGCCACCAGAGGACAGGGGGCAGCCACAGATACGCAGTATTTT. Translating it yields CATRGQGAATDTQYF.

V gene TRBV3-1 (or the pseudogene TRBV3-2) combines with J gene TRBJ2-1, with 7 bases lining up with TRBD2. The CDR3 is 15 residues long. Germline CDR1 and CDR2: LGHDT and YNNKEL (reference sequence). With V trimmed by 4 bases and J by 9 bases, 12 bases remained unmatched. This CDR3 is CASSPFGGGNGEQFF. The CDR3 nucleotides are TGTGCCAGCAGCCCGTTCGGCGGGGGAAATGGTGAGCAGTTCTTC.

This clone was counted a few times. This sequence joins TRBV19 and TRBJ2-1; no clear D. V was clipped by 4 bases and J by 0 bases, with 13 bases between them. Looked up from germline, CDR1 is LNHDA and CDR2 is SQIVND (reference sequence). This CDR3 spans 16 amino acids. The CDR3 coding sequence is TGTGCCAGTAGTACCAAACCCCGTAGCTCCTACAATGAGCAGTTCTTC. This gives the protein CASSTKPRSSYNEQFF.

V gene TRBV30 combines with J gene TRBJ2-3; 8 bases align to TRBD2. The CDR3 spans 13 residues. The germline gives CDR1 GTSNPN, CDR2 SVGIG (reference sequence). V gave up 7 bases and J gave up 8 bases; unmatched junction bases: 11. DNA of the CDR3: TGTGCCTTTTGGAGCGGGAGCCCCGGTACGCAGTATTTT. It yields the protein CAFWSGSPGTQYF.

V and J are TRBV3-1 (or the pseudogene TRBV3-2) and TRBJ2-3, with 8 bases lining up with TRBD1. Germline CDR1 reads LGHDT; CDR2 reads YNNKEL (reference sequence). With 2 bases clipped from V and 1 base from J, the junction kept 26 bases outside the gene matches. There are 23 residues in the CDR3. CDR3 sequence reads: CASSQHRGGLGVMSRGRTDTQYF. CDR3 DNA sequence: TGTGCCAGCAGCCAACACCGAGGGGGTCTAGGTGTGATGTCCAGGGGGCGCACAGATACGCAGTATTTT.

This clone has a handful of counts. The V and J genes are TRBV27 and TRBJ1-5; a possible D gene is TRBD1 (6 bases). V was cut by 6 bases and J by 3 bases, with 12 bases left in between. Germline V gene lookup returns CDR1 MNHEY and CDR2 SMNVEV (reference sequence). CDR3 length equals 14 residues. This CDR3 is CASRLTGSNQPQHF. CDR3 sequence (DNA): TGTGCCAGCAGGTTGACAGGTTCCAATCAGCCCCAGCATTTT.

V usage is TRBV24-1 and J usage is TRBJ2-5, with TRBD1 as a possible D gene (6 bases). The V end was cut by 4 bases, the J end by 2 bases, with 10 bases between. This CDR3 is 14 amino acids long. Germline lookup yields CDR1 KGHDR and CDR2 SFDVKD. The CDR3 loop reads CATSDSGQQETQYF. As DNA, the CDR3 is TGTGCCACCAGTGACTCCGGACAGCAAGAGACCCAGTACTTC.

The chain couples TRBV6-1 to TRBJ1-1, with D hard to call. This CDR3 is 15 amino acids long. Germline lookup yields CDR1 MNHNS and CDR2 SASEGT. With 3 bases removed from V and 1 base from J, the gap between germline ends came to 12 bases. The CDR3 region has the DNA TGTGCCAGCAGTGAGAGGGCGGGTGCGAACACTGAAGCTTTCTTT. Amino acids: CASSERAGANTEAFF.

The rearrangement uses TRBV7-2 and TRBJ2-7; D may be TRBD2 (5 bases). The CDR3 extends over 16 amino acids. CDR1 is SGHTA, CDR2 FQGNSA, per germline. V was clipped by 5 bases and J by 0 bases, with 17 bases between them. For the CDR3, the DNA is TGTGCCAGCAGCCTTAGCGATTATGGGAGCTCCTACGAGCAGTACTTC. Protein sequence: CASSLSDYGSSYEQYF.

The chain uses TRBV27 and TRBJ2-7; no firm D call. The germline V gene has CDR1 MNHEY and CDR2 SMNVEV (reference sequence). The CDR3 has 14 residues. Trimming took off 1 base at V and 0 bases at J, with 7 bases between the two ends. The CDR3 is CASSLWQASYEQYF. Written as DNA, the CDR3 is TGTGCCAGCAGTTTATGGCAGGCCTCCTACGAGCAGTACTTC.

The CDR3: CASKYSGSLIGRSYNEQFF. CDR3 DNA: TGTGCCAGCAAATATAGCGGGAGTTTGATAGGTCGGTCCTACAATGAGCAGTTCTTC. The genes are TRBV2 and TRBJ2-1, with TRBD2 matching over 9 bases. Germline CDR1 is SNHLY and CDR2 is FYNNEI. The V segment lost 7 bases and the J segment 1 base; nucleotides outside the gene matches: 17. The CDR3 is made up of 19 amino acids.

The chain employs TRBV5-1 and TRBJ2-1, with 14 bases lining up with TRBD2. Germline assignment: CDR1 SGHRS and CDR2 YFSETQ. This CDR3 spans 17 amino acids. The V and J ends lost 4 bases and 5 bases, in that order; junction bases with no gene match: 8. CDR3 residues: CASSPQGTSGGNNEQFF. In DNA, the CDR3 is TGCGCCAGCAGCCCACAAGGGACTAGCGGGGGTAACAATGAGCAGTTCTTC. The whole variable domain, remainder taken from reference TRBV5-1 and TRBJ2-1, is KAGVTQTPRYLIKTRGQQVTLSCSPISGHRSVSWYQQTPGQGLQFLFEYFSETQRNKGNFPGRFSGRQFSNSRSEMNVSTLELGDSALYLCASSPQGTSGGNNEQFFGPGTRLTVL.

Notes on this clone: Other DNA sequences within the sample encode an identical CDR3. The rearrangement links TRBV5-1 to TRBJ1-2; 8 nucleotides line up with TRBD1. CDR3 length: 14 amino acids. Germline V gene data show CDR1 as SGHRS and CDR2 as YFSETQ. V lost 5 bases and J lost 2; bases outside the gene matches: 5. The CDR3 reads CASRPGQGNYGYTF. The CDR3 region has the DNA TGCGCCAGCAGACCTGGACAGGGCAACTATGGCTACACCTTC.

CDR3 in amino acids: CASSPTDSYEQYF. In nucleotides, the CDR3 is TGTGCCAGCAGCCCGACAGATTCCTACGAGCAGTACTTC. The chain joins TRBV7-9 to TRBJ2-7; the D gene is possibly TRBD1 (5 bases). The length of the CDR3 is 13 residues. V was shortened by 5 bases and J by 1 base, with 9 bases between the two germline ends. CDR1 is SEHNR and CDR2 is FQNEAQ in the germline V gene (reference sequence).

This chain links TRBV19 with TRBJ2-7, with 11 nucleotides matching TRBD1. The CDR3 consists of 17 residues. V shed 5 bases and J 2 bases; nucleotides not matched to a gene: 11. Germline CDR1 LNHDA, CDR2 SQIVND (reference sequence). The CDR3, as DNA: TGTGCCAGTAGTCAAGCCCCTCCGGGACAGGGGGCCTACGAGCAGTACTTC. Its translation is CASSQAPPGQGAYEQYF. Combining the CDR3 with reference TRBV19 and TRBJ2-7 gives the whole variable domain DGGITQSPKYLFRKEGQNVTLSCEQNLNHDAMYWYRQDPGQGLRLIYYSQIVNDFQKGDIAEGYSVSREKKESFPLTVTSAQKNPTAFYLCASSQAPPGQGAYEQYFGPGTRLTVT.

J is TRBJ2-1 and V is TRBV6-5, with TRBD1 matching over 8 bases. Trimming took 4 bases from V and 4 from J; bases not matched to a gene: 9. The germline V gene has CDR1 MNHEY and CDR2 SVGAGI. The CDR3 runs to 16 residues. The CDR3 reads CASSLSTTGAYNEQFF. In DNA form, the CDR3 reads TGTGCCAGCAGTTTATCAACGACAGGGGCATACAATGAGCAGTTCTTC.

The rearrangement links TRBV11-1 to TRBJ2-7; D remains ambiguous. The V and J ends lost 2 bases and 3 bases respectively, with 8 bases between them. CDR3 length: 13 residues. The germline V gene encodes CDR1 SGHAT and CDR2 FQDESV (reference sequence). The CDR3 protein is CASSLHSNYEQYF. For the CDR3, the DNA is TGTGCCAGCAGCTTACACAGTAACTACGAGCAGTACTTC.

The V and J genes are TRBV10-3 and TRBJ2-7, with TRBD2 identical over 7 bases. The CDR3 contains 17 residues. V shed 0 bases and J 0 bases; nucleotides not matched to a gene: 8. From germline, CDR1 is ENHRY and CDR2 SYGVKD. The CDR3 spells CAISESIMGTTSYEQYF. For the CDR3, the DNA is TGTGCCATCAGTGAGTCGATTATGGGGACTACCTCCTACGAGCAGTACTTC.

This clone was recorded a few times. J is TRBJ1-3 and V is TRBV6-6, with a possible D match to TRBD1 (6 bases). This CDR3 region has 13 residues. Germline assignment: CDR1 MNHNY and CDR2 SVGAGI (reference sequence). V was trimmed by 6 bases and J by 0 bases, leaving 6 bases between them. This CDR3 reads CASRDSSGNTIYF. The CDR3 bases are TGTGCCAGCAGGGACAGCTCTGGAAACACCATATATTTT.

The CDR3 DNA reads TGTGCCAGCAGCCAGCAGGGGGCTGGCTACAATGAGCAGTTCTTC. Its translation: CASSQQGAGYNEQFF. The rearrangement uses TRBV3-1 (or the pseudogene TRBV3-2) and TRBJ2-1; TRBD1 matches at 8 bases. Germline values: CDR1 LGHDT, CDR2 YNNKEL (reference sequence). Unmatched junction bases numbered 4, after V lost 3 bases and J lost 3 bases. CDR3 length equals 15 residues.

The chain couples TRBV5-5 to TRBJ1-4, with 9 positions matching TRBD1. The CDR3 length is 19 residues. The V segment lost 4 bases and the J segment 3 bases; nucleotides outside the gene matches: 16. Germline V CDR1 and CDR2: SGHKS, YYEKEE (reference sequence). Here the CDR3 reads CASSRLGQGLSGANEKLFF. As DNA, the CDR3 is TGTGCCAGCAGCCGCCTTGGACAGGGGCTAAGCGGAGCTAATGAAAAACTGTTTTTT. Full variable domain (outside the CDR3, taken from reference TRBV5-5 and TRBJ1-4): DAGVTQSPTHLIKTRGQQVTLRCSPISGHKSVSWYQQVLGQGPQFIFQYYEKEERGRGNFPDRFSARQFPNYSSELNVNALLLGDSALYLCASSRLGQGLSGANEKLFFGSGTQLSVL.

CDR3 bases: TGTGCCAGCAGCTTAGAGGGCCACTCTGGAAACACCATATATTTT. Its protein is CASSLEGHSGNTIYF. The chain combines TRBV11-2 with TRBJ1-3; D remains ambiguous. The germline V gene has CDR1 SGHAT and CDR2 FQNNGV. V was trimmed by 0 bases and J by 0 bases, leaving 6 bases between them. The CDR3 loop spans 15 amino acids.

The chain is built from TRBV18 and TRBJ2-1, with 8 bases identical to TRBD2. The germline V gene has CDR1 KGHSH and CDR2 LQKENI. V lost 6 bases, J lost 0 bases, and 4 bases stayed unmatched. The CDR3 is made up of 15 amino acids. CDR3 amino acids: CASSGGRSSYNEQFF. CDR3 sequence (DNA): TGTGCCAGCTCCGGCGGGAGGAGCTCCTACAATGAGCAGTTCTTC.

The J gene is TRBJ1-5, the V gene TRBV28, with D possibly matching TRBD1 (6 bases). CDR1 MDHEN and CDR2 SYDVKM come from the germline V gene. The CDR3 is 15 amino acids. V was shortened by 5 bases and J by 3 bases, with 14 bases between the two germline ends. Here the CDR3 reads CASSPGEGVNQPQHF. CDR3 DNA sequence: TGTGCCAGCAGTCCGGGTGAGGGGGTCAATCAGCCCCAGCATTTT.

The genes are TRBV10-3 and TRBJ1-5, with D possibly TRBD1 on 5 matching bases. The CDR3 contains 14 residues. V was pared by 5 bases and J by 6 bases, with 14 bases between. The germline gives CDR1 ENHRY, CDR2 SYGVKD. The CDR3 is CAISSSQGGQPQHF. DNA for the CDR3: TGTGCCATCAGTTCGAGCCAGGGAGGTCAGCCCCAGCATTTT.